These 18 T cell receptor beta chains share one sample of origin, sequenced in a study of tumour-infiltrating T cells in Burkitt lymphoma. Here immunoSEQ multiplex PCR was the method, and the copy in TCRdb shows in-frame clones only, minus some. The table records fewer than 3,000 clones, 20% to 30% of them present only once. What was sequenced was tumor tissue from a relapse. The receptors derive from a human donor with relapsed Burkitt lymphoma. Some clones in this sample may be carry-over from other donors' samples.

Only a few counts were recorded for this clone. The rearrangement uses TRBV5-4 and TRBJ2-1; either TRBD1 or TRBD2 may supply D (5 bases each). Per the germline V gene, CDR1 is SGHNT and CDR2 is YYREEE (reference sequence). CDR3 length: 17 amino acids. Trimming shortened V by 3 bases and J by 0 bases, and 16 bases separated the two germline ends. CDR3 in DNA: TGTGCCAGCAGCTCATGGGACCGCGGCTTCTCCTACAATGAGCAGTTCTTC. Its translation: CASSSWDRGFSYNEQFF.

The chain combines TRBV4-1 with TRBJ1-1; D perhaps matches TRBD1 (6 bases). The V gene lost 1 base and the J gene lost 4 bases, with 16 bases spanning the gap. The germline V gene has CDR1 MGHRA and CDR2 YSYEKL. The CDR3 runs 16 residues. CDR3 loop: CASSQVNRVKTTEAFF. DNA of the CDR3: TGCGCCAGCAGCCAAGTGAACAGGGTGAAGACCACTGAAGCTTTCTTT.

This clone was seen more than once but under ten times. The rearrangement links TRBV5-6 to TRBJ1-5; D unclear. Trimming removed 0 bases from V and 7 bases from J, with 11 bases in between. Germline CDR1 is SGHDT and CDR2 is YYEEEE. CDR3 size: 14 residues. CDR3 protein: CASSLGDPGQPQHF. DNA of the CDR3: TGTGCCAGCAGCTTGGGGGATCCTGGCCAGCCCCAGCATTTT.

This chain uses TRBV20-1 with TRBJ2-7; unclear D gene. Germline loops: CDR1 DFQATT, CDR2 SNEGSKA (reference sequence). The V end lost 2 bases, the J end lost 2 bases, and 4 bases lay between the germline ends. The CDR3 contains 11 residues. The CDR3 sequence is CSARRAYEQYF. The CDR3 DNA reads TGCAGTGCTAGAAGAGCCTACGAGCAGTACTTC.

There are a few counts of this clone. This chain links TRBV28 with TRBJ2-3; D may be TRBD2 (5 bases). The V and J ends lost 5 bases and 4 bases respectively, with 7 bases between them. The CDR3 runs to 12 residues. Germline V lookup: CDR1 MDHEN, CDR2 SYDVKM. CDR3 bases: TGTGCCAGCAGTCCGGAGGCAGATACGCAGTATTTT. It specifies CASSPEADTQYF.

By share, this clone counts as large (0.1 to 1%). Other DNA sequences from this sample encode an identical CDR3 as well. The chain couples TRBV9 to TRBJ1-1; D unresolved. Looked up from germline, CDR1 is SGDLS and CDR2 is YYNGEE. V was cut by 2 bases and J by 4 bases, with 9 bases left in between. This CDR3 has 13 residues. The CDR3 coding sequence is TGTGCCAGCAGCGTGCCGGGAATCACTGAAGCTTTCTTT. Residues: CASSVPGITEAFF.

This chain joins TRBV7-2 and TRBJ1-5; D unclear. Trimming took 2 bases from V and 4 from J, leaving 9 bases between them. Germline V gene lookup returns CDR1 SGHTA and CDR2 FQGNSA. The CDR3 has 14 amino acids. The CDR3 spells CASSLSRLNQPQHF. Here the CDR3 DNA reads TGTGCCAGCAGCTTAAGCAGGTTGAATCAGCCCCAGCATTTT.

This clone was detected only a few times. J is TRBJ1-1 and V is TRBV29-1; no reliable D call. The V end was cut by 0 bases, the J end by 5 bases, with 7 bases between. Germline CDR1 is SQVTM and CDR2 is ANQGSEA. CDR3 length: 12 amino acids. CDR3 DNA: TGCAGCGTTGAAGATCCAGGAACTGAAGCTTTCTTT. Translating gives CSVEDPGTEAFF.

The genes are TRBV5-5 and TRBJ2-5; D may be TRBD1 (6 bases). The J call may not be correct, given that the DNA end is closer to TRBJ2-7. CDR3 length equals 12 residues. Per the germline V gene, CDR1 is SGHKS and CDR2 is YYEKEE (reference sequence). Written as DNA, the CDR3 is TGTGCCAGCAGCAGTCAGGGGTACGAGCAGTACTTC. Translation: CASSSQGYEQYF.

V usage is TRBV7-8 and J usage is TRBJ2-5; D may correspond to TRBD1 or TRBD2 (5 bases each). The CDR3 is made up of 14 amino acids. V was pared by 0 bases and J by 5 bases, with 10 bases between. CDR1 and CDR2 from the germline V gene are SGHVS and FQNEAQ. CDR3 residues: CASSLAGEPETQYF. The CDR3 coding sequence is TGTGCCAGCAGCTTAGCAGGGGAGCCGGAGACCCAGTACTTC.

This clone was found a few times. The V call is TRBV7-9, the J call TRBJ1-6; D remains unclear. From germline, CDR1 is SEHNR and CDR2 FQNEAQ (reference sequence). The CDR3 sequence is 14 residues long. With 4 bases removed from V and 5 bases from J, the gap between germline ends came to 9 bases. CDR3 amino acids: CASSSTPNNSPLHF. The CDR3 region has the DNA TGTGCCAGCAGCTCGACTCCGAATAATTCACCCCTCCACTTT.

This clone was detected only a few times. The J gene is TRBJ2-5, the V gene TRBV7-9, with 7 positions matching TRBD1. In germline, CDR1 is SEHNR, CDR2 FQNEAQ (reference sequence). The CDR3 has 16 residues. The ends lost 6 bases at V and 2 bases at J; junction bases unmatched: 12. The CDR3 loop reads CASSLIDRANQETQYF. The CDR3 bases are TGTGCCAGCAGTCTGATAGACAGGGCTAATCAAGAGACCCAGTACTTC.

The V and J genes are TRBV28 and TRBJ1-5; TRBD1 agrees at 9 bases. Judging by the DNA end, TRBJ2-3 fits better; the J call may be wrong. The CDR3 consists of 16 residues. CDR1 MDHEN and CDR2 SYDVKM come from the germline V gene. DNA for the CDR3: TGTGCCAGCAGTCTAGGACAGGGGACCACCCGACAGTCCCAGTATTTT. Protein sequence: CASSLGQGTTRQSQYF.

In its sample, this clone was seen a few times. The rearrangement joins TRBV9 to TRBJ2-3, with D possibly called TRBD1 or TRBD2 (5 bases each). Germline CDR1 is SGDLS and CDR2 is YYNGEE. Trimming took off 3 bases at V and 2 bases at J, with 10 bases between the two ends. The CDR3 length is 14 residues. The CDR3 here is CASSGDLFTDTQYF. For the CDR3, the DNA is TGTGCCAGCAGCGGGGACCTCTTCACAGATACGCAGTATTTT.

This clone was seen only a few times. This rearrangement joins TRBV4-1 to TRBJ1-2, with TRBD1 as a possible D gene (6 bases). Germline lookup yields CDR1 MGHRA and CDR2 YSYEKL. V dropped 0 bases and J dropped 8 bases, with 25 bases sitting between them. This CDR3 spans 18 amino acids. As DNA, the CDR3 is TGCGCCAGCAGCCAAGATCGCCCGGGGGCGGTATTCATCAAGGGCTACACCTTC. Its translation: CASSQDRPGAVFIKGYTF.

The chain couples TRBV9 to TRBJ2-5; 10 bases line up with TRBD2. The CDR3 sequence is 16 residues long. The V gene's germline CDR1 is SGDLS and CDR2 YYNGEE. The ends lost 0 bases at V and 4 bases at J; junction bases unmatched: 6. CDR3 region: CASSVDIAGGGETQYF. CDR3 nucleotides: TGTGCCAGCAGCGTAGATATAGCGGGGGGAGGAGAGACCCAGTACTTC.

This clone showed up just once. The chain employs TRBV2 and TRBJ1-2, with 8 bases identical to TRBD1. V lost 8 bases, J lost 11 bases, and 16 bases stayed unmatched. The CDR3 runs 14 residues. CDR1 is SNHLY, CDR2 FYNNEI, per germline. Here the CDR3 reads CASFYQGAHLWYTF. DNA for the CDR3: TGTGCCAGCTTCTACCAGGGGGCGCATCTATGGTACACCTTC.

There are a few counts of this clone. The genes are TRBV20-1 and TRBJ2-1; no firm D call. The CDR3 loop spans 10 amino acids. Germline V gene data show CDR1 as DFQATT and CDR2 as SNEGSKA (reference sequence). The CDR3 here is CSAPQNEQFF. The CDR3 nucleotides read TGCAGCGCCCCTCAGAATGAGCAGTTCTTC.